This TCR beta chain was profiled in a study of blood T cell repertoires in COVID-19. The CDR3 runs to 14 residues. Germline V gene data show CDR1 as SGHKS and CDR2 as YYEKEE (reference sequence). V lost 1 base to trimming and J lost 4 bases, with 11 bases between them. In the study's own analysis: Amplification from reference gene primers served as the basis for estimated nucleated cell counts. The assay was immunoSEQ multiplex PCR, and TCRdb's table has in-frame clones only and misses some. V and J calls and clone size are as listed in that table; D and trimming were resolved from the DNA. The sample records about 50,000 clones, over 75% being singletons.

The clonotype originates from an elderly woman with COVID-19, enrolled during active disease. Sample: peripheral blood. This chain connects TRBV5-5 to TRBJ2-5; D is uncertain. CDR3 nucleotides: TGTGCCAGCAGCTTGTCACCTCGAGGAGAGACCCAGTACTTC. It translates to CASSLSPRGETQYF.